This is a list of T cell receptor beta chains from one sample in a study of blood T cell repertoires in COVID-19. TCRdb keeps only in-frame clones here, not all; method: immunoSEQ multiplex PCR. The sample has a few hundred thousand clones, 80% seen once. Sequenced sample: PBMCs or T cells enriched from blood (not recorded which). The source is a man aged 25 to 45 with acute COVID-19. The CDR3 runs from the conserved cysteine through the conserved F or W. D genes are given only for firm matches. The listing skips clone size in some rows; elsewhere it reads once, few, many or a size class.

clone size	D gene	J gene	V gene	CDR3 protein	CDR3 DNA
once	TRBD1	TRBJ1-5	TRBV6-4	CATEDRSHQPQHF	TGTGCCACGGAGGACAGGAGTCATCAGCCCCAGCATTTT
NA	TRBD1	TRBJ1-2	TRBV7-2	CASSLGQGARYGYTF	TGTGCCAGCAGCTTAGGTCAGGGGGCGCGGTATGGCTACACCTTC
NA	NA	TRBJ1-5	TRBV3-1/TRBV3-2	CASSQEISQPQHF	TGTGCCAGCAGCCAAGAAATATCCCAGCCCCAGCATTTT
NA	NA	TRBJ2-3	TRBV5-4	CATSTVPSTDTQYF	TGTGCCACCTCGACAGTTCCTAGCACAGATACGCAGTATTTT
NA	TRBD1	TRBJ1-2	TRBV4-1	CASSTAQGDYGYTF	TGCGCCAGCAGCACCGCCCAGGGGGACTATGGCTACACCTTC
NA	NA	TRBJ2-3	TRBV2	CASRRDPGTDTQYF	TGTGCCAGCAGGCGGGACCCTGGCACAGATACGCAGTATTTT
NA	NA	TRBJ1-4	TRBV6-5	CASSLTSPRKLFF	TGTGCCAGCAGCCTAACTAGCCCGAGAAAACTGTTTTTT
few	NA	TRBJ1-2	TRBV4-1	CASSQGFVIANYGYTF	TGCGCCAGCAGCCAAGGGTTTGTGATAGCTAACTATGGCTACACCTTC
NA	TRBD2	TRBJ2-1	TRBV2	CASSLLAGGQWEQFF	TGTGCCAGCAGTTTGCTAGCGGGGGGGCAATGGGAGCAGTTCTTC
NA	TRBD2	TRBJ2-1	TRBV15	CATSRDLAGVNEQFF	TGTGCCACCAGCAGAGATTTAGCGGGAGTCAATGAGCAGTTCTTC
NA	TRBD1	TRBJ1-4	TRBV20-1	CSAGQGEKLFF	TGCAGTGCTGGACAGGGGGAAAAACTGTTTTTT
NA	TRBD1	TRBJ2-7	TRBV28	CASILIGQVYEQYF	TGTGCCAGCATCCTTATAGGACAGGTATACGAGCAGTACTTC
NA	NA	TRBJ1-6	TRBV12-3/TRBV12-4	CASSLKQASPLHF	TGTGCCAGCAGTTTAAAACAGGCTTCACCCCTCCACTTT